This section outlines one TCR beta chain sequence together with its context. Its antigen is unidentified. The CDR3 consists of 17 residues. J lost 4 bases, V lost 2 bases, and 11 bases had no gene match. Germline CDR1 SGHKS, CDR2 YYEKEE (reference sequence). The sample originates from a study of T cells in tumors after PD-1 blockade. Study at large: On average, tumor samples gave more than 20,000 TCR templates and roughly 5,500 unique clonotypes. Overall study results and limits: Expanded exhausted CD8+ clones after therapy were mostly novel clonotypes. Clonal replacement was seen across treatment, not between pre-treatment samples.

TCRdb's table, derived via immunoSEQ multiplex PCR, lists solely in-frame clones and lacks some. The sample includes 10,000 to 15,000 clones, around 68% of them seen just once. Sequencing used tumor tissue, obtained before anti-PD-1 treatment. V usage is TRBV5-5 and J usage is TRBJ1-1, with 10 bases matching TRBD1. The clonotype originates from a human donor with cutaneous squamous cell carcinoma. The CDR3 sequence: CASSLDRGRGLSTEAFF. CDR3 nucleotide sequence: TGTGCCAGCAGCTTAGACAGGGGGCGCGGATTAAGCACTGAAGCTTTCTTT.